The clone carrying this T cell receptor (beta chain) was detected a few times. Its target is unknown. This sample is part of a study of beta chain features in type 1 diabetes. Study-level information: Examination of sorted cells across all samples involved more than 100,000,000 cells.

The investigators reverse transcribed all of the isolated RNA, so they sequenced expressed TCRB transcripts. Sequenced by immunoSEQ multiplex PCR; TCRdb stores in-frame clones only, minus some. The repertoire consists of under 350,000 clones, with about 8% occurring once and the leading ten covering more than 0.9%. The collection from each donor was one heparinised blood draw averaging roughly 110 mL. Staining for CD45RO/CCR7/CD25/CD127/CD95/CD27 allowed sorting of CD4+ naive, central memory, regulatory and stem cell-like memory cells. Deletions cut 0 bases from V and 1 base from J, with 10 bases between. This CDR3 has 15 residues. Germline V gene lookup returns CDR1 SGHRS and CDR2 YFSETQ. Whole-study findings and limits: The VDJ junctions of type 1 diabetes patients carried fewer insertions and more deletions.

Specimen: central memory CD4+ T cells from blood. This chain joins TRBV5-1 and TRBJ2-5, with D possibly called TRBD1 or TRBD2 (5 bases each). The receptor was isolated from a woman aged 18-30 years in good health. In DNA, the CDR3 is TGCGCCAGCAGCTTGGTGGTGGGGACCCAAGAGACCCAGTACTTC. Encoded protein: CASSLVVGTQETQYF.